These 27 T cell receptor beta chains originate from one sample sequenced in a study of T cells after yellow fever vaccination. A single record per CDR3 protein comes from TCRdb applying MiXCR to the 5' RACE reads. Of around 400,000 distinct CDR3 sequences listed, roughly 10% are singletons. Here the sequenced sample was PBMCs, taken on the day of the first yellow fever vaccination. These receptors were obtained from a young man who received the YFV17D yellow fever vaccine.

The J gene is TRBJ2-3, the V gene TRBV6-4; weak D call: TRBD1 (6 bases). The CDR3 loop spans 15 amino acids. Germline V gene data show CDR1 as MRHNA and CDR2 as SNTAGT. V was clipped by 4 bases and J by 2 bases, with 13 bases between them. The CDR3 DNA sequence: TGTGCCAGCAGTGCATCAGGGGTCGACACAGATACGCAGTATTTT. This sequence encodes CASSASGVDTDTQYF.

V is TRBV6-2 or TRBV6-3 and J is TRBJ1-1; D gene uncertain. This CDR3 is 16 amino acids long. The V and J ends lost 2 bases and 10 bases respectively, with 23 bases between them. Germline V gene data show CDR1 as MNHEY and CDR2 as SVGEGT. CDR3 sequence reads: CASSYALSEMALGAFF. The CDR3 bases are TGTGCCAGCAGTTACGCCCTCTCCGAAATGGCTTTGGGAGCTTTCTTT.

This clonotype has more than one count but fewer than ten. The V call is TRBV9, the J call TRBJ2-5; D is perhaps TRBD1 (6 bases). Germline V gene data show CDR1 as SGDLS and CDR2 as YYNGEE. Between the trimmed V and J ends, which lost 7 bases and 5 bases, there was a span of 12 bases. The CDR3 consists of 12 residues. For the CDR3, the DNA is TGTGCCAGCGGCCAGGGGACGGAGACCCAGTACTTC. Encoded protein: CASGQGTETQYF.

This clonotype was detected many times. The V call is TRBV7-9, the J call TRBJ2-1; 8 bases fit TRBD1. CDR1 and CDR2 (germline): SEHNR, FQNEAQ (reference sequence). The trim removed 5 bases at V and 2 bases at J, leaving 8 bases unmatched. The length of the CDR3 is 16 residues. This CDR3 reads CASSPPDRETYNEQFF. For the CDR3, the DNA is TGTGCCAGCAGCCCCCCGGACAGGGAGACCTACAATGAGCAGTTCTTC.

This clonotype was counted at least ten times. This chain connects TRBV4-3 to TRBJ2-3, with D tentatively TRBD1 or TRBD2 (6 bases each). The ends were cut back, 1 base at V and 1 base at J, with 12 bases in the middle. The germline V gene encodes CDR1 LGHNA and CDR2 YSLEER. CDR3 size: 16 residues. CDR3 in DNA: TGCGCCAGCAGCCAAGGACGGGGGCGCCGCACAGATACGCAGTATTTT. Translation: CASSQGRGRRTDTQYF.

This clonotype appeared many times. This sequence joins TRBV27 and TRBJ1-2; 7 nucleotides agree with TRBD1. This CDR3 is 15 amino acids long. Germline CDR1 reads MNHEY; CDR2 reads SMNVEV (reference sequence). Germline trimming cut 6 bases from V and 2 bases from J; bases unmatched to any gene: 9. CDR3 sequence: CASRFHDRENYGYTF. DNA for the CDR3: TGTGCCAGCAGATTCCATGACAGGGAGAACTATGGCTACACCTTC.

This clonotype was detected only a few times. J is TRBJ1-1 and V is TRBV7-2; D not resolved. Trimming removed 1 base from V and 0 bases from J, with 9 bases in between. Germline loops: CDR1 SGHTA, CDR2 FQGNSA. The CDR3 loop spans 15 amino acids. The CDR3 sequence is CASSLVVGLNTEAFF. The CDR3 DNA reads TGTGCCAGCAGCTTAGTCGTTGGGTTGAACACTGAAGCTTTCTTT.

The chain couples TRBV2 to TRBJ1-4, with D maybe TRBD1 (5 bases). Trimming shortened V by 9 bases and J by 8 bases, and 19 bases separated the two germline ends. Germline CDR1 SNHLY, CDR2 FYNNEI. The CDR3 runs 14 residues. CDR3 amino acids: CASLEFREGEKLFF. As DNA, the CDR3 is TGTGCCAGTCTAGAGTTCAGGGAAGGGGAAAAACTGTTTTTT.

DNA of the CDR3: TGCAGTGCTAGAGTACGAACTAGCGGGAACGAGCAGTACGTC. This codes for CSARVRTSGNEQYV. The chain joins TRBV20-1 to TRBJ2-7; 10 bases fit TRBD2. The germline CDR1 and CDR2 sequences are DFQATT and SNEGSKA (reference sequence). The junction had 5 bases not matched to a gene; V was cut back by 1 base and J by 5 bases. The CDR3 is 14 amino acids.

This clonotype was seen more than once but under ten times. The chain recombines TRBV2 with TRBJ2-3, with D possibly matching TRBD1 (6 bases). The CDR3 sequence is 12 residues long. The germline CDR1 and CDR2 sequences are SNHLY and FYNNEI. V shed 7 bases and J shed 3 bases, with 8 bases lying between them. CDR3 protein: CASNTGTDTQYF. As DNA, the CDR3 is TGTGCCAGCAATACAGGGACAGATACGCAGTATTTT.

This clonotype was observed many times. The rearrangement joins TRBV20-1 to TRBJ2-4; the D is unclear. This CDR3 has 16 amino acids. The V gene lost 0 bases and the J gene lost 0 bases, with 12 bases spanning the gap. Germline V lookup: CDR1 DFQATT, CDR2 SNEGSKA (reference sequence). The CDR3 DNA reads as TGCAGTGCTAGAGATCCCATGTCGCTAGCCAAAAACATTCAGTACTTC. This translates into CSARDPMSLAKNIQYF.

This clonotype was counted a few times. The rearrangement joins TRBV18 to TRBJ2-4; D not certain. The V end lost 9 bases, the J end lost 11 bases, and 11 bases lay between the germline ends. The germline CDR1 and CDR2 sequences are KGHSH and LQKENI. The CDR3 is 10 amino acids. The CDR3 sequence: CARTGPLQYF. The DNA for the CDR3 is TGTGCCAGAACCGGGCCCCTTCAGTACTTC.

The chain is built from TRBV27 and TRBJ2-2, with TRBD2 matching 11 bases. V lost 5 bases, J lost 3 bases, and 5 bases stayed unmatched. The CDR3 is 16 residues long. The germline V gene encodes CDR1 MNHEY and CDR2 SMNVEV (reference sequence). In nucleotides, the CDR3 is TGTGCCAGCAGTACCGGACTAGCGGGCTACACCGGGGAGCTGTTTTTT. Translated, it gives CASSTGLAGYTGELFF.

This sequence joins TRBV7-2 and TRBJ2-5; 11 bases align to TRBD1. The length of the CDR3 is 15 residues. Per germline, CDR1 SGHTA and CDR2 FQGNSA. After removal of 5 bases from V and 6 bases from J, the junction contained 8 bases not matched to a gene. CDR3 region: CASSRGTGGGKTQYF. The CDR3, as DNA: TGTGCCAGCAGCCGAGGGACAGGGGGTGGAAAGACCCAGTACTTC.

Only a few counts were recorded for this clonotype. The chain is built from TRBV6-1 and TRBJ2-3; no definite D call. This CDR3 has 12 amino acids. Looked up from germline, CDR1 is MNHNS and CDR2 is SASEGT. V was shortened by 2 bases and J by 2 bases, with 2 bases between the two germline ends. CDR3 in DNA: TGTGCCAGCAGTGAACACACAGATACGCAGTATTTT. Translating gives CASSEHTDTQYF.

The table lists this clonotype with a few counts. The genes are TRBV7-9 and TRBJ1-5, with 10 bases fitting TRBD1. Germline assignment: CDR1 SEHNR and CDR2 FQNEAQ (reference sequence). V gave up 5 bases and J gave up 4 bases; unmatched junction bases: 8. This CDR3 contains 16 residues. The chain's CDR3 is CASSRWTGGDNQPQHF. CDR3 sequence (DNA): TGTGCCAGCAGCCGGTGGACAGGGGGGGATAATCAGCCCCAGCATTTT.

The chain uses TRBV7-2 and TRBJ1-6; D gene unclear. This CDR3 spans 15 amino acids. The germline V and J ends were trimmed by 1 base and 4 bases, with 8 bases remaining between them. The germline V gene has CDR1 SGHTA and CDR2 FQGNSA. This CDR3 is CASSLVAGYNSPLHF. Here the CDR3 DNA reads TGTGCCAGCAGCTTAGTAGCGGGGTATAATTCACCCCTCCACTTT.

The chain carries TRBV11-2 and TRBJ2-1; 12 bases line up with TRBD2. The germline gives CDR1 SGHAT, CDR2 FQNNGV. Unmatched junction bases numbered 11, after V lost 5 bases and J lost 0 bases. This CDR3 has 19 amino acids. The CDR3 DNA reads TGTGCCAGCAGCGGCGGACTAGCGGGGACCTTCCGCTCCTACAATGAGCAGTTCTTC. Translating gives CASSGGLAGTFRSYNEQFF.

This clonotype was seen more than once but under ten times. CDR3: CASTLGGGSYEQYF. The CDR3, as DNA: TGTGCCAGCACCCTCGGGGGGGGTTCCTACGAGCAGTACTTC. This sequence joins TRBV6-1 and TRBJ2-7; 8 bases align to TRBD2. Unmatched junction bases numbered 6, after V lost 7 bases and J lost 1 base. Germline V gives CDR1 MNHNS, CDR2 SASEGT. The CDR3 is 14 amino acids.

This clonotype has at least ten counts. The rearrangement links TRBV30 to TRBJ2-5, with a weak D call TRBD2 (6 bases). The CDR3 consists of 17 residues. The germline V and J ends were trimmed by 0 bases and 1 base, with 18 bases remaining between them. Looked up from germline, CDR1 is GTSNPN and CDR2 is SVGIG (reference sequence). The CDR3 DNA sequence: TGTGCCTGGAGTGTACCTTGGGGGGTCCCCCTCCAAGAGACCCAGTACTTC. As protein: CAWSVPWGVPLQETQYF. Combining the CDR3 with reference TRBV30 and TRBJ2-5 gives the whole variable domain SQTIHQWPATLVQPVGSPLSLECTVEGTSNPNLYWYRQAAGRGLQLLFYSVGIGQISSEVPQNLSASRPQDRQFILSSKKLLLSDSGFYLCAWSVPWGVPLQETQYFGPGTRLLVL.

CDR3 loop: CASSLRNPGTGVSNQPQHF. The CDR3 coding sequence is TGTGCCAGCAGTTTGAGGAATCCCGGGACAGGGGTAAGCAATCAGCCCCAGCATTTT. The chain is built from TRBV12-3 or TRBV12-4 and TRBJ1-5; 10 bases are a match to TRBD1. The CDR3 contains 19 residues. With V trimmed by 3 bases and J by 1 base, 12 bases remained unmatched.

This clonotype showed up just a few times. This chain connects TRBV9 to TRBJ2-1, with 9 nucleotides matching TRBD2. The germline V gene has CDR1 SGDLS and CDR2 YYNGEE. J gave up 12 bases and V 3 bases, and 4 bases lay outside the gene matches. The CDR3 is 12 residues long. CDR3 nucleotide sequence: TGTGCCAGCAGCGACCTAGCGGGGAGGCAGTTCTTC. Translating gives CASSDLAGRQFF.

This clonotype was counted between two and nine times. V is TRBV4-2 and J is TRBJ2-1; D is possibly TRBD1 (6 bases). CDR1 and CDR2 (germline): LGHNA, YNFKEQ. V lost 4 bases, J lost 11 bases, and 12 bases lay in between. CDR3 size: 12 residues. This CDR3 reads CASSPLDSQQFF. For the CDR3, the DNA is TGTGCCAGCAGCCCCTTGGACAGCCAGCAGTTCTTC.

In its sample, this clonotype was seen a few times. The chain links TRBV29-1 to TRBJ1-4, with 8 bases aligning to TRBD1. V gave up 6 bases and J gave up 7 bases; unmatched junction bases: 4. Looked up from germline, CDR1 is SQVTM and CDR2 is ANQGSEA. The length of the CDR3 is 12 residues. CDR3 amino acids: CSVGQGSEKLFF. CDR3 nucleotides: TGCAGCGTCGGACAGGGCAGTGAAAAACTGTTTTTT. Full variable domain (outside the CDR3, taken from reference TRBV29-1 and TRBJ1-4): SAVISQKPSRDICQRGTSLTIQCQVDSQVTMMFWYRQQPGQSLTLIATANQGSEATYESGFVIDKFPISRPNLTFSTLTVSNMSPEDSSIYLCSVGQGSEKLFFGSGTQLSVL.

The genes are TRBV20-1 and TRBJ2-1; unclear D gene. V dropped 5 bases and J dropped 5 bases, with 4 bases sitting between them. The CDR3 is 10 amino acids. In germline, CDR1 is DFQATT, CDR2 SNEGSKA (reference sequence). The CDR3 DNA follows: TGCAGTGCTTTAGACAATGAGCAGTTCTTC. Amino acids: CSALDNEQFF.

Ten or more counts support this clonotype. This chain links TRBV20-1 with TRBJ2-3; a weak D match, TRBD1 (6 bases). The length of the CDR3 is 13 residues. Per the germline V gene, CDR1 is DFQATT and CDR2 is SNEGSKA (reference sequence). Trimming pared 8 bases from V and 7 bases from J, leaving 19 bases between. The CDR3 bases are TGCAGTCCCCGGGACAAAACTGACTATACGCAGTATTTT. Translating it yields CSPRDKTDYTQYF.

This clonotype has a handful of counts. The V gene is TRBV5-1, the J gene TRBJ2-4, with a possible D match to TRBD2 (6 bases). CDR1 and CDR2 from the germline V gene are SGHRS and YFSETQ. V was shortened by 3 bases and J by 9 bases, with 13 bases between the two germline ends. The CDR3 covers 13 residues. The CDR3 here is CASSWLQEGIQYF. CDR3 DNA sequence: TGCGCCAGCAGCTGGTTACAGGAGGGCATTCAGTACTTC.